The clone carrying this T cell receptor (beta chain) was counted between two and nine times. Certain patients, namely those with other autoimmune diseases, uncontrolled infections, pregnancy or lactation, were excluded. The data were obtained in a study of Graves' ophthalmopathy and Graves' hyperthyroidism. RNA transcripts were the source from which TCR beta CDR3 regions were amplified. HTBI primers served in a first-round RT-PCR, which a second-round multiplex PCR followed. TCRdb reprocessed the multiplex PCR reads via MiXCR and lists one record per CDR3 protein. The sample includes roughly 610,000 distinct CDR3 sequences, approximately 22% of them seen just once. CDR1 MNHNS and CDR2 SASEGT come from the germline V gene. The CDR3 loop spans 14 amino acids. Deletions cut 6 bases from V and 5 bases from J, with 17 bases between.

V gene TRBV6-1 combines with J gene TRBJ2-7; D might be TRBD1 (6 bases). Sequenced input: peripheral blood. The receptor comes from a woman between 18 and 29 years old with stable Graves' hyperthyroidism. Some clones in this sample may be carry-over from other donors' samples. The CDR3 reads CASRVDSGLDEQYF. The CDR3 DNA reads TGTGCCAGCAGAGTGGACAGTGGGTTAGACGAGCAGTACTTC.